The rows below give T cell receptor beta chains drawn from one sample of a study of control samples from healthy donors and cancer patients. Assay used: immunoSEQ multiplex PCR; TCRdb lists only in-frame clones, some missing. In the table there are 150,000 to 200,000 clones, about nine tenths of which are singletons. Sequencing input: blood. The receptors derive from a woman between 35 and 50 years old in good health. Both conserved end residues are part of each CDR3. D genes are given only for firm matches. Rows may omit the clone size; those that give it use once, few, many or a size class.

TRBV6-5,TRBJ1-4,.,.,CASRESRLNEKLFF,TGTGCCAGCAGAGAGAGTAGACTAAATGAAAAACTGTTTTTT
TRBV5-5,TRBJ1-3,.,.,CASSPGTGNTIYF,TGTGCCAGCAGCCCAGGAACCGGAAACACCATATATTTT
TRBV6-6,TRBJ2-3,TRBD2,.,CASSYGAGESDTQYF,TGTGCCAGCAGTTACGGAGCGGGAGAATCAGATACGCAGTATTTT
TRBV7-2,TRBJ1-1,.,.,CASSPGTANTEAFF,TGTGCCAGCAGCCCCGGGACGGCGAACACTGAAGCTTTCTTT
TRBV4-1,TRBJ1-1,.,once,CASSQLGAAYTEAFF,TGCGCCAGCAGCCAGTTGGGGGCGGCGTACACTGAAGCTTTCTTT
TRBV9,TRBJ2-3,.,once,CASSPREGGVTDTQYF,TGTGCCAGCAGCCCCAGAGAGGGGGGCGTCACAGATACGCAGTATTTT
TRBV21-1,TRBJ2-7,.,once,CASTGWMGYEQYF,TGTGCCAGCACAGGATGGATGGGCTACGAGCAGTACTTC
TRBV6-5,TRBJ1-1,.,few,CASPGGGFGNTEAFF,TGTGCCAGCCCGGGCGGGGGGTTTGGGAACACTGAAGCTTTCTTT
TRBV12-3/TRBV12-4,TRBJ2-7,.,.,CASSLKRNYEQYF,TGTGCCAGCAGTTTGAAAAGGAACTACGAGCAGTACTTC
TRBV4-2,TRBJ1-3,.,once,CASSQEGIAGVRGNTIYF,TGTGCCAGCAGCCAAGAAGGGATAGCGGGGGTTCGTGGAAACACCATATATTTT
TRBV3-1/TRBV3-2,TRBJ2-2,.,once,CASSQAPGPNTGELFF,TGTGCCAGCAGCCAAGCTCCCGGACCCAACACCGGGGAGCTGTTTTTT
TRBV2,TRBJ1-4,.,.,CASIPWGGANEKLFF,TGTGCCAGCATCCCCTGGGGGGGAGCTAATGAAAAACTGTTTTTT
TRBV6-5,TRBJ2-5,.,.,CASSLPGTETQYF,TGTGCCAGCAGCCTGCCGGGGACGGAGACCCAGTACTTC
TRBV11-3,TRBJ2-2,TRBD1,.,CASSPGQPREPGELFF,TGTGCCAGCTCCCCGGGACAGCCCCGAGAGCCCGGGGAGCTGTTTTTT
TRBV5-1,TRBJ1-1,.,.,CASSLVEGNTEAFF,TGCGCCAGCAGCTTGGTTGAGGGTAACACTGAAGCTTTCTTT
TRBV7-9,TRBJ1-5,.,once,CASSLNNQPQHF,TGTGCCAGCAGCTTGAACAATCAGCCCCAGCATTTT
TRBV7-6,TRBJ2-7,.,once,CASSPGPNYEQYF,TGTGCCAGCAGCCCCGGGCCCAACTACGAGCAGTACTTC
TRBV11-2,TRBJ2-7,.,.,CASSHLEPYEQYF,TGTGCCAGCAGCCACCTCGAACCCTACGAGCAGTACTTC
TRBV2,TRBJ2-3,TRBD2,.,CASSVRAGGPDTQYF,TGTGCCAGCAGTGTTCGAGCGGGGGGGCCAGATACGCAGTATTTT
TRBV19,TRBJ1-1,.,.,CASVRNTEAFF,TGTGCCAGTGTCAGGAACACTGAAGCTTTCTTT
TRBV27,TRBJ2-3,TRBD2,.,CASSLGITSGDGDTQYF,TGTGCCAGCAGTTTAGGCATAACTAGCGGGGATGGAGATACGCAGTATTTT
TRBV11-2,TRBJ1-6,.,.,CASALRWGDNSPLHF,TGTGCCAGCGCCCTAAGGTGGGGGGATAATTCACCCCTCCACTTT
TRBV2,TRBJ1-3,.,.,CASSDSQENTIYF,TGTGCCAGCAGTGACAGCCAGGAAAACACCATATATTTT
TRBV4-1,TRBJ1-3,.,.,CASSPTELPQSGNTIYF,TGCGCCAGCAGCCCAACGGAGCTCCCCCAGTCTGGAAACACCATATATTTT